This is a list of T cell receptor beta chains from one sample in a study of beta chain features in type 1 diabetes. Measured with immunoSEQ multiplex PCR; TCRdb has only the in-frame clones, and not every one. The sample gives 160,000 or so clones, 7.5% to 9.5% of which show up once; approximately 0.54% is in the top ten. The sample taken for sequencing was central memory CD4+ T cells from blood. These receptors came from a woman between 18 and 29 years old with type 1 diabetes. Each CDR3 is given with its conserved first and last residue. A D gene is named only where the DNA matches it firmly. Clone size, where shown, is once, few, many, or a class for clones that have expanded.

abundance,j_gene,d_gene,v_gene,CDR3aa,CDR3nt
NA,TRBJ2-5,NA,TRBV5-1,CASSSTTTTGQETQYF,TGCGCCAGCAGCTCGACGACGACAACAGGGCAAGAGACCCAGTACTTC
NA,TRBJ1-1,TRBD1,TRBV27,CASSRRTGVTEAFF,TGTGCCAGCAGCCGTCGAACAGGGGTGACTGAAGCTTTCTTT
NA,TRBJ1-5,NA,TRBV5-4,CASSLGGRSNQPQHF,TGTGCCAGCAGCTTGGGCGGGCGAAGCAATCAGCCCCAGCATTTT
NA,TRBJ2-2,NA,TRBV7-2,CASSLRRVEVGELFF,TGTGCCAGCAGCTTGAGGAGGGTCGAGGTCGGGGAGCTGTTTTTT
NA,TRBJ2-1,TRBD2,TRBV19,CASGRDYSYNEQFF,TGTGCCAGCGGCCGGGACTACTCCTACAATGAGCAGTTCTTC
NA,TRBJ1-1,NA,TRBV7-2,CASVQLNTEAFF,TGTGCCAGCGTTCAGTTGAACACTGAAGCTTTCTTT
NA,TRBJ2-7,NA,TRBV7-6,CASGSSYEQYF,TGTGCCAGCGGGAGCTCCTACGAGCAGTACTTC
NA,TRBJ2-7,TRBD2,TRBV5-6,CASSRLAGGTYEQYF,TGTGCCAGCAGCCGACTAGCCGGGGGGACCTACGAGCAGTACTTC
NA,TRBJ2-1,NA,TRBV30,CAWSGGLYNEQFF,TGTGCCTGGAGCGGCGGGCTCTACAATGAGCAGTTCTTC
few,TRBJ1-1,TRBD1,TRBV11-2,CASILGQGIGTEAFF,TGTGCCAGCATCCTTGGACAGGGGATAGGCACTGAAGCTTTCTTT
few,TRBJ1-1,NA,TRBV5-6,CASSRLQGKAFF,TGTGCCAGCAGCCGACTACAGGGTAAAGCTTTCTTT
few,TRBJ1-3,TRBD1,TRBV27,CASSPGTAGNTIYF,TGTGCCAGCAGTCCCGGGACAGCTGGAAACACCATATATTTT
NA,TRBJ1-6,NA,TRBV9,CASSARTESPLHF,TGTGCCAGTAGCGCGAGGACAGAGTCACCCCTCCACTTT
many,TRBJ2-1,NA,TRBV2,CASSDGPREQFF,TGTGCCAGCAGTGACGGCCCTAGGGAGCAGTTCTTC
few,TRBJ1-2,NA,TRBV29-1,CTVSGTLGYTF,TGCACCGTCTCTGGGACATTGGGCTACACCTTC
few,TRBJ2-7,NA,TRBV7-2,CASSLDPLGPYEQYF,TGTGCCAGCAGCTTGGATCCGCTGGGGCCCTACGAGCAGTACTTC
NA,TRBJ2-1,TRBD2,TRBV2,CASSEAGGPYNEQFF,TGTGCCAGCTCAGAGGCGGGGGGTCCCTACAATGAGCAGTTCTTC
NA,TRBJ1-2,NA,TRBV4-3,CASSQEGGIYGYTF,TGCGCCAGCAGCCAAGAGGGGGGAATCTATGGCTACACCTTC
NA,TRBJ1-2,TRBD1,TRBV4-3,CASSQADRDLYGYTF,TGCGCCAGCAGCCAAGCAGACAGGGATTTGTATGGCTACACCTTC
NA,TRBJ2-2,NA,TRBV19,CASSMGVDTGELFF,TGTGCCAGTAGTATGGGAGTGGACACCGGGGAGCTGTTTTTT
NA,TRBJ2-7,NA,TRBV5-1,CASSLGPGPSYEQYF,TGCGCCAGCAGCTTGGGGCCAGGGCCGTCCTACGAGCAGTACTTC
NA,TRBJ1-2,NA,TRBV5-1,CASSPRGINYGYTF,TGCGCCAGCAGCCCAAGGGGTATTAACTATGGCTACACCTTC
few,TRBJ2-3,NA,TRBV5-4,CASSSAGQGDTQYF,TGTGCCAGCAGCTCCGCTGGTCAGGGAGATACGCAGTATTTT
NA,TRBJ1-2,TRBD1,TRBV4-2,CASSFETGGSGYTF,TGTGCCAGCAGCTTCGAAACAGGGGGCTCTGGCTACACCTTC
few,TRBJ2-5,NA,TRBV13,CASSPGVTLQETQYF,TGTGCCAGCAGCCCAGGGGTCACCCTCCAAGAGACCCAGTACTTC
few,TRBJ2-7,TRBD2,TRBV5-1,CASSLGGTSGYEQYF,TGCGCCAGCAGCTTGGGGGGGACTAGCGGCTACGAGCAGTACTTC
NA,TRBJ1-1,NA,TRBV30,CAWSRTEAFF,TGTGCCTGGAGTCGGACAGAAGCTTTCTTT
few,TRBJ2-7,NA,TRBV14,CASSQTLGGWYEQYF,TGTGCCAGCAGCCAAACTCTGGGCGGGTGGTACGAGCAGTACTTC
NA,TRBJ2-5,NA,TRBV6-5,CASSYSNREETQYF,TGTGCCAGCAGTTACTCAAACAGAGAGGAGACCCAGTACTTC
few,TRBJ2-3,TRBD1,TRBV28,CASSLYASGGNTDTQYF,TGTGCCAGCAGTTTATACGCGTCAGGGGGCAACACAGATACGCAGTATTTT
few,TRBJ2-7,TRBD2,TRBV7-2,CASSGAGVGHEQYF,TGTGCCAGCAGCGGAGCGGGAGTTGGCCACGAGCAGTACTTC
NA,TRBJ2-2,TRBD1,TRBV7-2,CASRRTGIITGELFF,TGTGCCAGCAGACGGACAGGGATAATAACCGGGGAGCTGTTTTTT
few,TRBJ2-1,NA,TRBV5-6,CASSLTVGEQFF,TGTGCCAGCAGCTTGACAGTAGGAGAGCAGTTCTTC
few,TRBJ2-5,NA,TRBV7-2,CASSTRPDGETQYF,TGTGCCAGCTCTACCCGTCCCGACGGGGAGACCCAGTACTTC
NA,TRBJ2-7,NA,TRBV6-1,CASRLGSAKEQYF,TGTGCCAGCAGACTCGGGAGTGCTAAGGAGCAGTACTTC
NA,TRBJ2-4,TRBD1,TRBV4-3,CASSQTTGAKNIQYF,TGCGCCAGCAGCCAGACGACAGGGGCCAAAAACATTCAGTACTTC
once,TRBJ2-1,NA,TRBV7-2,CASTPGLYSSYNEQFF,TGTGCCAGCACCCCTGGGCTGTATAGCTCCTACAATGAGCAGTTCTTC
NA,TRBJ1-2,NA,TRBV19,CASSATRTYGYTF,TGTGCCAGTAGTGCGACTCGAACCTATGGCTACACCTTC
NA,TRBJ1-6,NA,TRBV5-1,CASRQGGNSPLHF,TGCGCCAGCAGACAGGGTGGGAATTCACCCCTCCACTTT
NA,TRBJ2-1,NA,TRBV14,CASSPSRRVKFF,TGTGCCAGCAGCCCTAGCAGGAGGGTAAAGTTCTTC
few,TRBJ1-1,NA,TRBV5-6,CASSKDSVVAFF,TGTGCCAGCAGCAAGGACAGCGTTGTGGCTTTCTTT
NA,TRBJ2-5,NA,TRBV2,CASSEGRTGGETQYF,TGTGCCAGCAGTGAAGGGAGGACGGGTGGGGAGACCCAGTACTTC
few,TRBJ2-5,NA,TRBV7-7,CASSAGRSRGVETQYF,TGTGCCAGCAGCGCCGGACGCTCGCGGGGAGTTGAGACCCAGTACTTC
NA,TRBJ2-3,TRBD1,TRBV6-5,CASSYRTGSDTQYF,TGTGCCAGCAGTTATCGGACAGGGTCAGATACGCAGTATTTT
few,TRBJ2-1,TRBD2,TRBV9,CASSVGGSGGAHEQFF,TGTGCCAGCAGCGTAGGCGGTAGCGGGGGGGCTCATGAGCAGTTCTTC
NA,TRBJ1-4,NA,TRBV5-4,CASSPTPRGNEKLFF,TGTGCCAGCAGCCCCACTCCCCGGGGTAATGAAAAACTGTTTTTT
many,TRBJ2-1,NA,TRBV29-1,CSFLWSYNEQFF,TGCAGCTTTCTATGGTCCTACAATGAGCAGTTCTTC